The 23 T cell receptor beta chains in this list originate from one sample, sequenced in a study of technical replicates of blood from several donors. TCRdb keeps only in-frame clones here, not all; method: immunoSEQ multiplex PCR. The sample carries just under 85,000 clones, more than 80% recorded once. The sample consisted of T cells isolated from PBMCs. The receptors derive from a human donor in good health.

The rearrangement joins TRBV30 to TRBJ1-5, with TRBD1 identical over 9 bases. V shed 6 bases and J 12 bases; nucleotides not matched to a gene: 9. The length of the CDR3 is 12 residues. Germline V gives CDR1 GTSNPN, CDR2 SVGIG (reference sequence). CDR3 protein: CACGQGFGSQHF. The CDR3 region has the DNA TGTGCCTGTGGACAGGGGTTCGGGAGCCAGCATTTT.

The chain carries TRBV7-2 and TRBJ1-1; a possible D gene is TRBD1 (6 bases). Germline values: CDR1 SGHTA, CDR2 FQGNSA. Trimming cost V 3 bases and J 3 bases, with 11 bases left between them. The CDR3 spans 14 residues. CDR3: CASSLGAWDTEAFF. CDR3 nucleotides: TGTGCCAGCAGCTTGGGGGCTTGGGACACTGAAGCTTTCTTT. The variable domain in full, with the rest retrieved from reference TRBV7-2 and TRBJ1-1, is GAGVSQSPSNKVTEKGKDVELRCDPISGHTALYWYRQSLGQGLEFLIYFQGNSAPDKSGLPSDRFSAERTGGSVSTLTIQRTQQEDSAVYLCASSLGAWDTEAFFGQGTRLTVV.

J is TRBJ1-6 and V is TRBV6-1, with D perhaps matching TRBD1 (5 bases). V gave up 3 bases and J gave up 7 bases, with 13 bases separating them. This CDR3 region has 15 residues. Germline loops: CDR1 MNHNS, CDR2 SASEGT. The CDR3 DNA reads TGTGCCAGCAGTGAGCAGGGATCTCTCAATTCACCCCTCCACTTT. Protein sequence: CASSEQGSLNSPLHF.

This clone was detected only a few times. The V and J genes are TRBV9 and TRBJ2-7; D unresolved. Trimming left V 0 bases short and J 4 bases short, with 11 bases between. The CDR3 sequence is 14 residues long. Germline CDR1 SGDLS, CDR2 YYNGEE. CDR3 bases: TGTGCCAGCAGCGTAGCTACGTCGGGTTACGAGCAGTACTTC. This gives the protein CASSVATSGYEQYF.

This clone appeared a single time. The CDR3 loop is CASSLQGKENIQYF. DNA for the CDR3: TGCGCCAGCAGCTTGCAGGGGAAAGAAAACATTCAGTACTTC. This chain links TRBV4-1 with TRBJ2-4, with a tentative D call TRBD1 (6 bases). CDR1 is MGHRA and CDR2 is YSYEKL in the germline V gene. The CDR3 is made up of 14 amino acids. Trimming took 5 bases from V and 5 from J, leaving 13 bases between them.

CDR3 protein: CASSRGGNNEQFF. The CDR3 DNA follows: TGTGCCAGCAGCCGGGGGGGGAACAATGAGCAGTTCTTC. V is TRBV11-2 and J is TRBJ2-1; 8 nucleotides match TRBD2. CDR1 and CDR2 from the germline V gene are SGHAT and FQNNGV. The CDR3 totals 13 residues. Trimming at V came to 5 bases and at J to 5 bases, leaving 2 bases not matched to a gene.

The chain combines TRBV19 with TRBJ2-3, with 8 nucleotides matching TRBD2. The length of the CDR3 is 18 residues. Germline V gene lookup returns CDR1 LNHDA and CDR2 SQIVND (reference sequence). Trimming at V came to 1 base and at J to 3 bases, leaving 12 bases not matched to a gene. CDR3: CASSIAQTGGAVTDTQYF. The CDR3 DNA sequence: TGTGCCAGTAGTATAGCGCAAACGGGGGGGGCTGTAACAGATACGCAGTATTTT. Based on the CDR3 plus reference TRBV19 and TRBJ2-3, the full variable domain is DGGITQSPKYLFRKEGQNVTLSCEQNLNHDAMYWYRQDPGQGLRLIYYSQIVNDFQKGDIAEGYSVSREKKESFPLTVTSAQKNPTAFYLCASSIAQTGGAVTDTQYFGPGTRLTVL.

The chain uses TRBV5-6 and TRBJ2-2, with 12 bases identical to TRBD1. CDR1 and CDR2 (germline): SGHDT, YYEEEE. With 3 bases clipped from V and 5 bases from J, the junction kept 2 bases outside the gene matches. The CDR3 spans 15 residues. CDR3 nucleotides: TGTGCCAGCAGCTGGGACAGGGGGCAAACCGGGGAGCTGTTTTTT. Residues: CASSWDRGQTGELFF.

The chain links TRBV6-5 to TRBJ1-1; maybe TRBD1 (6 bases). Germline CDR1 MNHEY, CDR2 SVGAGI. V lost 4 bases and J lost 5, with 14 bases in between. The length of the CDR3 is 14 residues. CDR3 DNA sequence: TGTGCCAGCAGTTTCACGAATCAGGGGACTGAAGCTTTCTTT. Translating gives CASSFTNQGTEAFF.

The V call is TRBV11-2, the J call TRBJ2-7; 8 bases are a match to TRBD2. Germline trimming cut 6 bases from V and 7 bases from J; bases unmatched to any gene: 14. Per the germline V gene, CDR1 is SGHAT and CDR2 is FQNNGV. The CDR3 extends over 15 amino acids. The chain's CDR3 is CASRPVSGNRAEQYF. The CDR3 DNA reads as TGTGCCAGCAGACCCGTTAGCGGGAACAGGGCAGAGCAGTACTTC.

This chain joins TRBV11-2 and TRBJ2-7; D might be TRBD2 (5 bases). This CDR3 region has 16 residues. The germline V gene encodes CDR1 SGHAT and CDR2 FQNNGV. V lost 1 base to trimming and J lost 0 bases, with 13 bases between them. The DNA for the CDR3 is TGTGCCAGCAGCTTAGCCGGGGTCTCTGCCTCCTACGAGCAGTACTTC. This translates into CASSLAGVSASYEQYF. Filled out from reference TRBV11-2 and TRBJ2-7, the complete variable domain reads EAGVAQSPRYKIIEKRQSVAFWCNPISGHATLYWYQQILGQGPKLLIQFQNNGVVDDSQLPKDRFSAERLKGVDSTLKIQPAKLEDSAVYLCASSLAGVSASYEQYFGPGTRLTVT.

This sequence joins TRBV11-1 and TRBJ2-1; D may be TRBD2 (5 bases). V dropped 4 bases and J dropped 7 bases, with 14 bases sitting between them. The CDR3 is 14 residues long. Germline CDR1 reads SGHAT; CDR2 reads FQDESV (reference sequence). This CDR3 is CASSYPARGNEQFF. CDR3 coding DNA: TGTGCCAGCAGCTATCCGGCGAGAGGGAATGAGCAGTTCTTC.

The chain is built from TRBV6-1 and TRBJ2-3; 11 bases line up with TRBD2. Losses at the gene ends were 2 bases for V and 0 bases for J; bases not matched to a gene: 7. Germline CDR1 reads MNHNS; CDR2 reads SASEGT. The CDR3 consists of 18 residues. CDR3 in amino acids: CASSEKGLAAVSTDTQYF. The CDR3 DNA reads TGTGCCAGCAGTGAAAAGGGACTAGCGGCCGTTAGCACAGATACGCAGTATTTT.

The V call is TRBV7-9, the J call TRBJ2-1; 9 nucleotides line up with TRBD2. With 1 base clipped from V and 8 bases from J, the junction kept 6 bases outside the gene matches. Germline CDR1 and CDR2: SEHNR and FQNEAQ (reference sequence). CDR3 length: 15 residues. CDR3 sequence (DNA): TGTGCCAGCAGCTTAGGCGGGAGGGGGTTCGATGAGCAGTTCTTC. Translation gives CASSLGGRGFDEQFF.

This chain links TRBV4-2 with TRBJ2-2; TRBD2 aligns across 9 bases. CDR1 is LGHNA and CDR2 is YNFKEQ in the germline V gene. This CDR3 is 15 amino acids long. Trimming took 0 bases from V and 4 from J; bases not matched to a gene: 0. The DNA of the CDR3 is TGTGCCAGCAGCCAAGAACTAGCGGGCACCGGGGAGCTGTTTTTT. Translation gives CASSQELAGTGELFF.

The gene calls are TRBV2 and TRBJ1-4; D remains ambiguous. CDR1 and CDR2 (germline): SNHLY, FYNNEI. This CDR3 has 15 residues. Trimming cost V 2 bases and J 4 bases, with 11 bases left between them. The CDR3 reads CASSELTNINEKLFF. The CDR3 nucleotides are TGTGCCAGCAGTGAACTGACAAACATTAATGAAAAACTGTTTTTT.

The CDR3 region is CASSTGFRHYGYTF. The CDR3 region has the DNA TGTGCCAGCAGCACAGGGTTTCGCCACTATGGCTACACCTTC. This chain links TRBV27 with TRBJ1-2; a possible D gene is TRBD1 (6 bases). The germline gives CDR1 MNHEY, CDR2 SMNVEV (reference sequence). This CDR3 spans 14 amino acids. The ends were cut back, 6 bases at V and 3 bases at J, with 14 bases in the middle.

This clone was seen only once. The CDR3 reads CASSRLAGGNTEAFF. CDR3 DNA sequence: TGTGCCAGCAGTCGACTCGCGGGAGGGAACACTGAAGCTTTCTTT. This sequence joins TRBV6-4 and TRBJ1-1; no firm D call. Trimming took 5 bases from V and 1 from J, leaving 14 bases between them. The CDR3 sequence is 15 residues long. CDR1 is MRHNA, CDR2 SNTAGT, per germline.

CDR3 in amino acids: CSVGDSDIQYF. The CDR3 nucleotides are TGCAGCGTTGGGGACTCCGACATTCAGTACTTC. This chain connects TRBV29-1 to TRBJ2-4, with TRBD2 as a possible D gene (6 bases). CDR3 size: 11 residues. V gave up 4 bases and J gave up 8 bases, with 9 bases separating them. Germline assignment: CDR1 SQVTM and CDR2 ANQGSEA.

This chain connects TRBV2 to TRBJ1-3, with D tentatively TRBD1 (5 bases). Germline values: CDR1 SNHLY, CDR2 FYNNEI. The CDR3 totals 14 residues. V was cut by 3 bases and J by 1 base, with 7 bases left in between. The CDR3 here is CASSEGGSGNTIYF. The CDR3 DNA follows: TGTGCCAGCAGTGAGGGGGGGTCTGGAAACACCATATATTTT.

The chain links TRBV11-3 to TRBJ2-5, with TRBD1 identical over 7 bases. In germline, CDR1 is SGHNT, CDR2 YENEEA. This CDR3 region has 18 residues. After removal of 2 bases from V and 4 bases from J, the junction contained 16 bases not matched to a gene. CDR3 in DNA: TGTGCCAGCAGCTTAACCTCATCGACAGGGTCAAGGAGAGAGACCCAGTACTTC. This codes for CASSLTSSTGSRRETQYF.

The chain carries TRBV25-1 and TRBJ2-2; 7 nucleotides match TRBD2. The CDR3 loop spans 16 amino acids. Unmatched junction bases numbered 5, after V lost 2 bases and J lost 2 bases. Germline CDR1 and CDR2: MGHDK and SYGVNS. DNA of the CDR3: TGTGCCAGCAGTGAACTAGGCGGGAGTAACACCGGGGAGCTGTTTTTT. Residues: CASSELGGSNTGELFF.

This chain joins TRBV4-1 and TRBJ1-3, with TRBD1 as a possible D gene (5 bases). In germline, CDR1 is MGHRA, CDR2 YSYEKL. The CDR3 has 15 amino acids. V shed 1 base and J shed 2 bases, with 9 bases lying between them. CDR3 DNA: TGCGCCAGCAGCCAAGTAGGGGTTACTGGAAACACCATATATTTT. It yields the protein CASSQVGVTGNTIYF.